Below, one T cell receptor (beta chain) is given with its context. The count of this clone is one. Its antigen specificity is not known. Base qualities are not recorded, but no much larger clone differs from it by a single base. The Qiagen DNeasy kit was used to extract genomic DNA both from unsorted PBMCs and from the negatively selected CD4+ and CD8+ fractions. TCR beta CDR3 regions were subjected to amplification by immunoSEQ multiplex PCR with primers that anneal to V and J segments. Amplification bias was minimized using a synthetic immune receptor repertoire, and residual bias was removed computationally after sequencing. In the source study's methods: Custom Python scripts were used to quantify repertoire diversity as the Shannon entropy index. Unsorted, CD4+ and CD8+ repertoires were analyzed separately, except for combined analyses in which CD4+ and CD8+ sequences were merged in silico. A clone was considered expanded if an increase in frequency of at least 2-fold after treatment relative to C1D1 was found, and a pseudocount of 0.5 was applied to clones undetected at baseline. Singleton clones were defined as clones with 0 or 1 copy at C1D1, and non-singleton clones were defined as clones with 2 or more copies. Clones expanded in unsorted samples were assigned a CD4+, CD8+ or unknown annotation through matching of protein sequences in sorted samples from the same patient. Diversity changes from C1D1 to C4D1 were tested in paired samples using Wilcoxon tests. TCRdb holds this immuneACCESS table with in-frame rearrangements only. Some clones are missing; in checked studies, unresolved V genes explain under half, and the rest has no known cause. That table furnishes V, J and clone size, whereas the DNA furnished D and trimming. The sample table lists tens of thousands of clones, around 80% of them with a count of one. The ten largest clones represent around 0.6% of the sample.

The time point label corresponds to: cycle 4 day 1 (C4D1), after five to seven weeks of nivolumab. Relapse after autologous stem cell transplantation had occurred in all trial patients, and cohorts A, B and C were distinguished by prior brentuximab vedotin exposure. CD4+ T cells were purified from thawed PBMCs by magnetic negative selection with a Miltenyi CD4+ T cell isolation kit. The trial cohort included 50 to 70 patients with relapsed/refractory classical Hodgkin lymphoma, and each patient had a best overall response of complete response, partial response or progressive disease. In the multi-cohort phase II CheckMate 205 trial, trial patients received single-agent nivolumab. An independent review committee assessed best overall response using the 2007 International Working Group response criteria. Trial PBMCs were collected just before the start of nivolumab (C1D1) and during therapy at cycle 2 day 1 and cycle 4 day 1. After peripheral blood was drawn into 8 mL Vacutainer Cell Preparation Tubes, PBMCs were isolated by centrifugation and then cryopreserved. Purified CD4+ and CD8+ fractions were generated only in cases for which an additional PBMC sample was available. Magnetically labelled cells were removed on LS columns in a quadroMACS separator, and the flow-through was retained as the purified fraction.

These data originate in a study of PD-1 blockade in classical Hodgkin lymphoma (TCRdb year 2020). For the wider study: Nivolumab dosing was 3 mg/kg intravenously every 2 weeks, continuing until either disease progression or unacceptable toxicity. The study used TCR beta sequencing and CyTOF to define a peripheral blood immune signature of response to PD-1 blockade in classical Hodgkin lymphoma.

The paper's findings and limits, for the study overall: Lower diversity was seen in patients whose nivolumab began less than 1 year after ASCT, and these patients were left out of later analyses so that immune reconstitution would not confound the results. CD4+ but not CD8+ TCR diversity rose significantly by C4D1 (p=0.0027 vs p=0.16), most apparent in complete responders (p=0.02). The study was restricted to a single clinical trial cohort, and the causes of repertoire differences, possibly disease activity or prior therapy, were left undefined. Newly diagnosed patients were reported to have lower baseline TCR diversity than healthy donors, and relapsed/refractory patients were reported to have lower baseline TCR diversity still. Baseline diversity similar to that of newly diagnosed patients was observed in trial patients achieving complete response, whereas significantly lower diversity was observed in partial responders and progressors.

Trimming at the junction amounts to 0 bases on V and 1 base on J, and the germline ends lie 6 bases apart. From the cysteine through the phenylalanine, the CDR3 covers 14 amino acids. The CDR3 DNA has 42 bases and is translated from base 1. Based on the germline V gene (reference sequence), the CDR1 and CDR2 sequences are MNHNY and SVGAGI. The sample consisted of CD4+ T cells from blood, taken before the fourth cycle of nivolumab. The clonotype comes from a human donor with classical Hodgkin lymphoma. Recombination connected TRBV6-6 to TRBJ2-5; the D gene cannot be resolved reliably. The sequenced DNA: TGTGCCAGCAGTTACTCGAACCTCCAAGAGACCCAGTACTTC. It translates as CASSYSNLQETQYF.